These 26 T cell receptor beta chains share one sample of origin, sequenced in a study of CD8 T cells in ankylosing spondylitis. Each CDR3 protein gets one entry after TCRdb re-called the 5' RACE reads with MiXCR. The sample includes about 340,000 distinct CDR3 sequences, around 20% seen only once; the top ten take roughly 13%. Material for sequencing was blood, either unsorted or a sorted T cell fraction (not recorded which). Receptors were obtained from a male donor with ankylosing spondylitis or in good health (not recorded which).

Comment on this clonotype: Sequence at one end of the junction differs from germline and may be a read error. The V gene is TRBV7-9, the J gene TRBJ2-1, with unresolved D. The V gene's germline CDR1 is SEHNR and CDR2 FQNEAQ (reference sequence). The CDR3 totals 12 residues. The CDR3 region is CASSSPYIEQFF. CDR3 DNA: TGTGCCAGCAGCTCCCCCTACATTGAGCAGTTCTTC.

The chain recombines TRBV13 with TRBJ2-1; 7 nucleotides match TRBD1. V trimming: 4 bases; J trimming: 0 bases; junction bases outside the gene matches: 6. Looked up from germline, CDR1 is PRHDT and CDR2 is FYEKMQ (reference sequence). The CDR3 runs 16 residues. CDR3 sequence (DNA): TGTGCCAGCAGCTCAGACAGGGAAAGCTCCTACAATGAGCAGTTCTTC. Translating it yields CASSSDRESSYNEQFF.

This clonotype was seen more than once but under ten times. This chain uses TRBV7-6 with TRBJ2-3; TRBD1 aligns across 8 bases. Germline V CDR1 and CDR2: SGHVS, FNYEAQ. V trimming: 5 bases; J trimming: 7 bases; junction bases outside the gene matches: 8. The CDR3 is made up of 14 amino acids. In nucleotides, the CDR3 is TGTGCCAGCAGCCACCGTGGGACAGGACATACGCAGTATTTT. It translates to CASSHRGTGHTQYF.

DNA of the CDR3: TGCAGCGTTGAAATGGTTGTGCAGGAGCAGTTCTTC. It codes for CSVEMVVQEQFF. The chain combines TRBV29-1 with TRBJ2-1; D is unresolved. The CDR3 spans 12 residues. Germline V CDR1 and CDR2: SQVTM, ANQGSEA. Trimming took off 2 bases at V and 10 bases at J, with 12 bases between the two ends.

This clonotype was recorded at least ten times. The chain joins TRBV25-1 to TRBJ2-5; D may correspond to TRBD1 or TRBD2 (5 bases each). The CDR3 has 13 amino acids. From germline, CDR1 is MGHDK and CDR2 SYGVNS. V lost 1 base, J lost 7 bases, and 10 bases lay in between. CDR3 coding DNA: TGTGCCAGCAGTGAATTGGGACCAGGGACCCAGTACTTC. It specifies CASSELGPGTQYF. The full variable domain, its missing parts supplied by reference TRBV25-1 and TRBJ2-5, is EADIYQTPRYLVIGTGKKITLECSQTMGHDKMYWYQQDPGMELHLIHYSYGVNSTEKGDLSSESTVSRIRTEHFPLTLESARPSHTSQYLCASSELGPGTQYFGPGTRLLVL.

This clonotype was seen a few times. The rearrangement uses TRBV25-1 and TRBJ2-7; D remains ambiguous. The V end was cut by 3 bases, the J end by 4 bases, with 19 bases between. This CDR3 region has 16 residues. CDR1 is MGHDK and CDR2 is SYGVNS in the germline V gene. In DNA form, the CDR3 reads TGTGCCAGCAGTGATGGAATGTCAAGGGATTCATACGAGCAGTACTTC. It codes for CASSDGMSRDSYEQYF.

This clonotype occurred many times. The chain joins TRBV15 to TRBJ1-6; D gene ambiguous. CDR3 length: 14 amino acids. Germline CDR1 reads LNHNV; CDR2 reads YYDKDF (reference sequence). V was shortened by 1 base and J by 7 bases, with 8 bases between the two germline ends. The CDR3 nucleotides read TGTGCCACCAGCAGAGCCGGGGAAAATTCACCCCTCCACTTT. Amino acids: CATSRAGENSPLHF.

This clonotype has just a few counts. V gene TRBV12-3 or TRBV12-4 combines with J gene TRBJ2-1; 12 positions match TRBD2. The CDR3 spans 15 residues. V shed 4 bases and J 7 bases; nucleotides not matched to a gene: 5. The CDR3 reads CASSSGLAGNNEQFF. CDR3 sequence (DNA): TGTGCCAGCAGTTCCGGACTAGCGGGGAATAATGAGCAGTTCTTC.

A few counts support this clonotype. This chain links TRBV11-2 with TRBJ2-2, with D possibly TRBD2 on 5 matching bases. CDR1 and CDR2 from the germline V gene are SGHAT and FQNNGV. V lost 0 bases, J lost 6 bases, and 8 bases lay in between. The CDR3 has 14 residues. CDR3 residues: CASSLELEAGELFF. The CDR3 nucleotides read TGTGCCAGCAGCTTAGAATTGGAGGCCGGGGAGCTGTTTTTT.

This clonotype was detected a few times. The chain links TRBV25-1 to TRBJ2-7, with 7 nucleotides matching TRBD1. Unmatched junction bases numbered 4, after V lost 8 bases and J lost 3 bases. Germline CDR1 MGHDK, CDR2 SYGVNS. The CDR3 has 12 amino acids. In nucleotides, the CDR3 is TGTGCCAGCTCACAGGGGTTCTACGAGCAGTACTTC. Amino acids: CASSQGFYEQYF.

The CDR3 here is CASSFRGGYPYEQYF. The CDR3 DNA is TGTGCCAGCAGTTTCAGGGGGGGTTATCCCTACGAGCAGTACTTC. J is TRBJ2-7 and V is TRBV27; D possibly uses TRBD1 or TRBD2 (7 bases each). The length of the CDR3 is 15 residues. Between the trimmed V and J ends, which lost 3 bases and 2 bases, there was a span of 14 bases. Germline CDR1 reads MNHEY; CDR2 reads SMNVEV (reference sequence).

The V call is TRBV20-1, the J call TRBJ2-2; D might be TRBD1 (8 bases). From germline, CDR1 is DFQATT and CDR2 SNEGSKA (reference sequence). V lost 2 bases and J lost 4, with 23 bases in between. This CDR3 is built from 18 residues. CDR3 coding DNA: TGCAGTGCTAGACCTGAACCGCCGACAGGGGAGGGCACCGGGGAGCTGTTTTTT. Its translation is CSARPEPPTGEGTGELFF.

The chain combines TRBV12-3 or TRBV12-4 with TRBJ2-3; D is undetermined. The CDR3 is 13 amino acids. V lost 4 bases, J lost 4 bases, and 9 bases lay in between. Here the CDR3 DNA reads TGTGCCAGCAGTTCGACCCTCGCAGATACGCAGTATTTT. Amino acid sequence: CASSSTLADTQYF.

The J gene is TRBJ2-4, the V gene TRBV29-1, with 9 nucleotides matching TRBD1. CDR1 and CDR2 (germline): SQVTM, ANQGSEA. CDR3 size: 17 residues. V gave up 6 bases and J gave up 0 bases; unmatched junction bases: 12. The CDR3 sequence: CSVNSGTGRLAKNIQYF. DNA of the CDR3: TGCAGCGTCAATTCCGGGACAGGGAGACTAGCCAAAAACATTCAGTACTTC.

For this clonotype: A much larger clone differs from this one at a single base, so this may be a read error. The chain is built from TRBV29-1 and TRBJ2-1; D might be TRBD2 (6 bases). V was pared by 5 bases and J by 7 bases, with 9 bases between. This CDR3 has 11 amino acids. In germline, CDR1 is SQVTM, CDR2 ANQGSEA. The CDR3 spells CSVKAGNEQFF. DNA of the CDR3: TGCAGCGTTAAAGCGGGTAATGAGCAGTTCTTC.

In regard to this clonotype: The junction shows a germline mismatch at one end, possibly a read error. This chain uses TRBV20-1 with TRBJ2-7; maybe TRBD1 (6 bases). Germline V lookup: CDR1 DFQATT, CDR2 SNEGSKA (reference sequence). The CDR3 has 18 residues. The CDR3 loop is CSAGDTISAPRGAYEQYF. In DNA form, the CDR3 reads TGCAGTGCTGGAGATACAATCTCTGCACCCAGGGGAGCCTACGAGCAGTACTTC.

This clonotype has just a few counts. CDR3 sequence: CASSQEGRGGPYNEQFF. CDR3 nucleotide sequence: TGTGCCAGCAGCCAAGAAGGGAGGGGGGGGCCTTACAATGAGCAGTTCTTC. The chain has TRBV3-1 and TRBJ2-1; TRBD2 might be the D (7 bases). The V end was cut by 0 bases, the J end by 4 bases, with 16 bases between. Germline values: CDR1 LGHDT, CDR2 YNNKEL (reference sequence). The CDR3 sequence is 17 residues long.

The rearrangement joins TRBV7-9 to TRBJ2-5, with a possible D match to TRBD2 (5 bases). The CDR3 is made up of 15 amino acids. V was pared by 3 bases and J by 5 bases, with 16 bases between. The germline CDR1 and CDR2 sequences are SEHNR and FQNEAQ (reference sequence). Here the CDR3 DNA reads TGTGCCAGCAGCTTGATGGAACTAGAGGAGGAGACCCAGTACTTC. As protein: CASSLMELEEETQYF.

This clonotype was seen a few times. The V gene is TRBV6-1, the J gene TRBJ2-3, with 11 bases that match TRBD2. V was pared by 1 base and J by 4 bases, with 7 bases of the junction left unmatched. Germline-derived CDR1 and CDR2 are MNHNS and SASEGT. The CDR3 has 17 amino acids. Written as DNA, the CDR3 is TGTGCCAGCAGTGAAGGGGCCGGGACTAGCGGACCAGATACGCAGTATTTT. This codes for CASSEGAGTSGPDTQYF.

This clonotype was detected a few times. This sequence joins TRBV12-3 or TRBV12-4 and TRBJ2-1, with TRBD1 as a possible D gene (6 bases). CDR3 length: 13 residues. The V end was cut by 6 bases, the J end by 13 bases, with 19 bases between. The CDR3 loop reads CASRGAAVASQFF. The CDR3 DNA reads TGTGCCAGCAGGGGGGCGGCGGTCGCCTCTCAGTTCTTC.

This chain joins TRBV20-1 and TRBJ2-7, with TRBD2 matching over 7 bases. The CDR3 loop spans 14 amino acids. CDR1 DFQATT and CDR2 SNEGSKA come from the germline V gene (reference sequence). The V gene end was trimmed by 6 bases and the J gene end by 3 bases; junction bases not matched to a gene: 11. Here the CDR3 reads CSATPGTIDYEQYF. CDR3 in DNA: TGCAGTGCCACCCCGGGGACTATTGACTACGAGCAGTACTTC.

This clonotype occurred a few times. The chain has TRBV5-6 and TRBJ1-2; no reliable D call. Looked up from germline, CDR1 is SGHDT and CDR2 is YYEEEE. Trimming took off 2 bases at V and 8 bases at J, with 19 bases between the two ends. CDR3 length: 15 amino acids. The CDR3 region is CASSLAWPGMSGYTF. DNA for the CDR3: TGTGCCAGCAGCTTAGCCTGGCCGGGAATGTCAGGCTACACCTTC.

V gene TRBV27 combines with J gene TRBJ2-5; 12 positions agree with TRBD2. Germline values: CDR1 MNHEY, CDR2 SMNVEV (reference sequence). The CDR3 runs 17 residues. V dropped 7 bases and J dropped 2; count of bases not matched to a gene: 11. CDR3 sequence (DNA): TGTGCCAGCACCAGGCGTCTAGCGGGGGGGCTTCAAGAGACCCAGTACTTC. This codes for CASTRRLAGGLQETQYF.

There are a few counts of this clonotype. The rearrangement joins TRBV7-9 to TRBJ2-6; no firm D call. The germline V and J ends were trimmed by 3 bases and 0 bases, with 6 bases remaining between them. The CDR3 runs 15 residues. Germline V gene lookup returns CDR1 SEHNR and CDR2 FQNEAQ (reference sequence). Here the CDR3 reads CASSFPVSGANVLTF. Here the CDR3 DNA reads TGTGCCAGCAGCTTTCCGGTCTCTGGGGCCAACGTCCTGACTTTC.

The table lists this clonotype with a few counts. Germline and junction disagree at one end, which may indicate a read error. The chain uses TRBV20-1 and TRBJ2-7, with 11 nucleotides matching TRBD1. Germline CDR1 reads DFQATT; CDR2 reads SNEGSKA (reference sequence). The CDR3 has 14 amino acids. The CDR3 nucleotides are TGCAGTGCCTCGGGACAGGGGGTCGGCGACGAGCAGTATTTC. Its translation: CSASGQGVGDEQYF.

This clonotype was seen repeatedly, ten times or more. This CDR3 reads CSVDPSDTGELFF. As DNA, the CDR3 is TGCAGCGTTGACCCTAGCGACACCGGGGAGCTGTTTTTT. The V and J genes are TRBV29-1 and TRBJ2-2, with D tentatively TRBD2 (6 bases). The ends were cut back, 3 bases at V and 3 bases at J, with 8 bases in the middle. This CDR3 spans 13 amino acids. Germline CDR1 is SQVTM and CDR2 is ANQGSEA.